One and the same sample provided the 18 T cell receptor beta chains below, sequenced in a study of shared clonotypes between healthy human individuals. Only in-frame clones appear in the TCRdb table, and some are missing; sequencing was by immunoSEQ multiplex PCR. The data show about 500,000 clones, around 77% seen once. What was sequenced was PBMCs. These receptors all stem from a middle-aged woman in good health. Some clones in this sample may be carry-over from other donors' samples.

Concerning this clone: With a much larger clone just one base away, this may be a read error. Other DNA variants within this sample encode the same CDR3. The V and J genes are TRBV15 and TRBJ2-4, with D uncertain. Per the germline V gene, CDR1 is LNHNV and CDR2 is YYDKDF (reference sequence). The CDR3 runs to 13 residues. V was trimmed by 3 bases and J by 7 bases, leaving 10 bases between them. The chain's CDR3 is CATSRVGQNIQYF. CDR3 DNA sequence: TGTGCCACCAGCAGGGTAGGGCAGAACATTCAGTACTTC. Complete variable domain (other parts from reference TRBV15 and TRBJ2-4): DAMVIQNPRYQVTQFGKPVTLSCSQTLNHNVMYWYQQKSSQAPKLLFHYYDKDFNNEADTPDNFQSRRPNTSFCFLDIRSPGLGDTAMYLCATSRVGQNIQYFGAGTRLSVL.

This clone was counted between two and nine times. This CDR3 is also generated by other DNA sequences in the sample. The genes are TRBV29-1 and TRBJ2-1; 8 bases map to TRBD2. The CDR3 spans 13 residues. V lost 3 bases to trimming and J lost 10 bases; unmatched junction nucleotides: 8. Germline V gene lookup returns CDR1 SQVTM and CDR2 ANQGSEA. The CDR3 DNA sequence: TGCAGCGTTGAGGCTCGGGAGGGTGGAGAGCAGTTCTTC. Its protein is CSVEAREGGEQFF.

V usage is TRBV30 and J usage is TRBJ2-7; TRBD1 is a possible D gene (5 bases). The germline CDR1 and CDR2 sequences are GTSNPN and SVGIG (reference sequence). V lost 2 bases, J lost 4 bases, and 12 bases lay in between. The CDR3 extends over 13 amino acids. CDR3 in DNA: TGTGCCTGGAGTTGGGGCAGCGATTACGAGCAGTACTTC. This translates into CAWSWGSDYEQYF.

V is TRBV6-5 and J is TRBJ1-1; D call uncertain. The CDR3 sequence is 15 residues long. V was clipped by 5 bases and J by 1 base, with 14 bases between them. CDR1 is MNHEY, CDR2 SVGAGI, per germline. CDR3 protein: CASSIRATTNTEAFF. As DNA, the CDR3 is TGTGCCAGCAGTATCCGGGCCACCACGAACACTGAAGCTTTCTTT.

The CDR3, as DNA: TGTGCCAGCAGCTTAGCGGGAGGGGTTTACGAGCAGTACTTC. As protein: CASSLAGGVYEQYF. The chain combines TRBV28 with TRBJ2-7; 11 bases agree with TRBD2. The CDR3 sequence is 14 residues long. From germline, CDR1 is MDHEN and CDR2 SYDVKM. Germline trimming cut 6 bases from V and 4 bases from J; bases unmatched to any gene: 5.

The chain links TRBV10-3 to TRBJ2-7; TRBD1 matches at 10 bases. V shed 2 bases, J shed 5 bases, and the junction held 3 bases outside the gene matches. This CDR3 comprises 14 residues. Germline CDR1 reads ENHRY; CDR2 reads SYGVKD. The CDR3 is CAISERTGGNEQYF. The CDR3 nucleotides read TGTGCCATCAGTGAGAGGACAGGGGGGAACGAGCAGTACTTC.

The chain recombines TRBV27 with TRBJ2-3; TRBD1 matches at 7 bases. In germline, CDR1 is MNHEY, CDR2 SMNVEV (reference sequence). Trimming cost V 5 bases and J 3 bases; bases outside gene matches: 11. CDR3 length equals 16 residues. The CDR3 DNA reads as TGTGCCAGCAGTCCCCAGACAGGGAAGGGGACAGATACGCAGTATTTT. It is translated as CASSPQTGKGTDTQYF.

The CDR3 here is CASSPGTSGQETQYF. In DNA, the CDR3 is TGTGCCAGCAGCCCCGGGACTAGCGGGCAAGAGACCCAGTACTTC. This chain connects TRBV27 to TRBJ2-5; TRBD2 matches at 12 bases. The trim removed 6 bases at V and 2 bases at J, leaving 4 bases unmatched. Germline CDR1 reads MNHEY; CDR2 reads SMNVEV (reference sequence). The CDR3 contains 15 residues.

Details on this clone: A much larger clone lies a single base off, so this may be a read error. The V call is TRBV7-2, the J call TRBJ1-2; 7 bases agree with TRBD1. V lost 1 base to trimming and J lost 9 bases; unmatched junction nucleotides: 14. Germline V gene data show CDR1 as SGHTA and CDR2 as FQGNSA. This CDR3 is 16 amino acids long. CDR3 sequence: CASSLGFETGRHSYTF. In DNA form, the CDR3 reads TGTGCCAGCAGCTTAGGATTCGAGACAGGGCGCCATAGCTACACCTTC.

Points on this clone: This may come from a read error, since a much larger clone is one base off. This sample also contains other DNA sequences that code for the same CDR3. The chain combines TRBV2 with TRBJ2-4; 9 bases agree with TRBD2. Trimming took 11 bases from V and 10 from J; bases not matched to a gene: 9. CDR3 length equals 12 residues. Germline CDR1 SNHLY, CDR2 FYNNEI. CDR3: CAGTSRRDIQYF. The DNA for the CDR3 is TGTGCCGGGACTAGCCGGAGGGATATTCAGTACTTC.

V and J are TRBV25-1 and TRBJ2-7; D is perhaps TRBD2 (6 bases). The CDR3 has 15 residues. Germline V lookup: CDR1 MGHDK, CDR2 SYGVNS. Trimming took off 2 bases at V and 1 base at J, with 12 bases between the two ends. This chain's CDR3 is CASSEGLAPSYEQYF. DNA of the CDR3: TGTGCCAGCAGTGAAGGTCTAGCGCCTTCCTACGAGCAGTACTTC.

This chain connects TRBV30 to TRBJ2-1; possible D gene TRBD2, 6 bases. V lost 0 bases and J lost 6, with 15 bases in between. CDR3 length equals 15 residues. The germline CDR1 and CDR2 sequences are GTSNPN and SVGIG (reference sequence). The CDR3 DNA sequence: TGTGCCTGGAGTGTACGCGGCCTAGCGATCAATGAGCAGTTCTTC. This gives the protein CAWSVRGLAINEQFF.

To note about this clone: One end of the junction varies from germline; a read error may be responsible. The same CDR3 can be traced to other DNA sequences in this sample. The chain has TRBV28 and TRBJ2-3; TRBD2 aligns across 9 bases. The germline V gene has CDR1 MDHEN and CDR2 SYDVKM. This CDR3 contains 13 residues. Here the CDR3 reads CASLAGPTDTQYF. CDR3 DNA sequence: TGCGCCAGCCTAGCGGGGCCCACAGATACGCAGTATTTT.

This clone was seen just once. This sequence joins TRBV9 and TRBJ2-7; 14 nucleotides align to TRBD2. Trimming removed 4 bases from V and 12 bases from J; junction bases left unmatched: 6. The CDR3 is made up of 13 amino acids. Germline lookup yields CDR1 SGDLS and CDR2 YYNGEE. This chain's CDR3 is CASSPGTSGRMYF. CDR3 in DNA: TGTGCCAGCAGCCCCGGGACTAGCGGGAGAATGTACTTC.

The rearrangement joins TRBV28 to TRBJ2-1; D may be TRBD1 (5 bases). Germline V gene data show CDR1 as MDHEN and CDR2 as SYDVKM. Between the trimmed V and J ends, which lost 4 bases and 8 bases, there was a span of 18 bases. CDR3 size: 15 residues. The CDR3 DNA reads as TGTGCCAGCAGTTCCGAAAGTAGGGGCCCCCATGAGCAGTTCTTC. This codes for CASSSESRGPHEQFF. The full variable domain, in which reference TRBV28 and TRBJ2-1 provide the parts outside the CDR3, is DVKVTQSSRYLVKRTGEKVFLECVQDMDHENMFWYRQDPGLGLRLIYFSYDVKMKEKGDIPEGYSVSREKKERFSLILESASTNQTSMYLCASSSESRGPHEQFFGPGTRLTVL.

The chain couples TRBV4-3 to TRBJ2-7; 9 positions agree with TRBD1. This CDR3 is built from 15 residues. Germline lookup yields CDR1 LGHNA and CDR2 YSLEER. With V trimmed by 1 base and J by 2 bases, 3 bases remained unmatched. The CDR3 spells CASSQVDRGPYEQYF. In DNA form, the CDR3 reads TGCGCCAGCAGCCAAGTGGACAGGGGTCCCTACGAGCAGTACTTC.

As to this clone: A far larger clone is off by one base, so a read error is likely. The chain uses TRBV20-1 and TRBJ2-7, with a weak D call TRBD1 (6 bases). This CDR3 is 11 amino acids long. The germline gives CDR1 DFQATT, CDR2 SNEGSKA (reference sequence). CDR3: CSGQLGETRYF. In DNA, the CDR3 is TGCAGCGGACAGTTAGGAGAGACCCGGTACTTC.

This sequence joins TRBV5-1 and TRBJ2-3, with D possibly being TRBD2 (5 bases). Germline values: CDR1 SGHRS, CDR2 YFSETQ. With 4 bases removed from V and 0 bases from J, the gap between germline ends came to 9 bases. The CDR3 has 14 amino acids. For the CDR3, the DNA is TGCGCCAGCAGCCCGGGAACTAGCACAGATACGCAGTATTTT. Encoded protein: CASSPGTSTDTQYF.